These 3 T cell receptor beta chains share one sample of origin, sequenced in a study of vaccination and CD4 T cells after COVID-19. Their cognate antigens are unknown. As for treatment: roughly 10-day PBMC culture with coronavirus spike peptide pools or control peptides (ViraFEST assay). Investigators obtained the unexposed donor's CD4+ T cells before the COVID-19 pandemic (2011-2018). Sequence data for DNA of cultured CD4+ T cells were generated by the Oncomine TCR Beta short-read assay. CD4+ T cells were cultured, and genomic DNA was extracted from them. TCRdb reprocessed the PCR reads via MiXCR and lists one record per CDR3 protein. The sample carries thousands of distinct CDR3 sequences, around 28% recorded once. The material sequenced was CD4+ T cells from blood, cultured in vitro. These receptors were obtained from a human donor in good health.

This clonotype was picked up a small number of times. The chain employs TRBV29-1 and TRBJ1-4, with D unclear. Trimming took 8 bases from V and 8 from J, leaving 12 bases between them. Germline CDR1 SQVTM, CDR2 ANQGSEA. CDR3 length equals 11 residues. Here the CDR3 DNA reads TGCAGCTCGAGTGAGGGCGAAAAACTGTTTTTT. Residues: CSSSEGEKLFF.

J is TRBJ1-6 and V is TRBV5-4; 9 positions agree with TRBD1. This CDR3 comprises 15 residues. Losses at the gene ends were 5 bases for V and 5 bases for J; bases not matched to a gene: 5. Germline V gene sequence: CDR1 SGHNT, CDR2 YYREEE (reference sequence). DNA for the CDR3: TGTGCCAGCAGTTTTGGACAGGGGAATAATTCACCCCTCCACTTT. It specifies CASSFGQGNNSPLHF.

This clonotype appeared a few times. CDR3 protein: CASSSPPHNEQFF. CDR3 sequence (DNA): TGTGCCAGCAGTTCCCCCCCCCACAATGAGCAGTTCTTC. The chain links TRBV6-5 to TRBJ2-1; D gene uncertain. The CDR3 spans 13 residues. Germline V lookup: CDR1 MNHEY, CDR2 SVGAGI. With 4 bases removed from V and 5 bases from J, the gap between germline ends came to 9 bases.